The following is a TCR beta chain sequence with its context. The antigen is unknown. A read error may explain this, as a much larger clone is one base away. This CDR3 fails to terminate in the conserved phenylalanine or tryptophan, so it likely reflects a read error. V lost 3 bases to trimming and J lost 8 bases, with 12 bases between them. Germline V gene lookup returns CDR1 KGHDR and CDR2 SFDVKD. The CDR3 is 13 residues long. This sample stems from a study of T cells in Graves' hyperthyroidism and ophthalmopathy. The study, taken as a whole, reports: In the blood, most expanded thyroid clonotypes above 0.001 appeared as well.

Uncontrolled infection, other autoimmune disease, pregnancy or lactation disqualified patients from enrolment. TCR beta CDR3 regions were amplified from RNA transcripts. HTBI primers were the set used in a first-round RT-PCR of the TCR CDR3. One entry per CDR3 protein, called by TCRdb with MiXCR from the multiplex PCR reads. The repertoire includes around 540,000 distinct CDR3 sequences, around 42% of them detected once, and approximately 8.2% sits in the top ten. The TCR sequence derives from a woman between 18 and 29 years old with Graves' hyperthyroidism. Sequencing was performed on peripheral blood or thyroid tissue (not recorded which). V is TRBV24-1 and J is TRBJ1-2; unclear D gene. CDR3 bases: TGTGCCACCAGTGATCCTTTAAAGCCGGGCTACACCCTC. It is translated as CATSDPLKPGYTL.